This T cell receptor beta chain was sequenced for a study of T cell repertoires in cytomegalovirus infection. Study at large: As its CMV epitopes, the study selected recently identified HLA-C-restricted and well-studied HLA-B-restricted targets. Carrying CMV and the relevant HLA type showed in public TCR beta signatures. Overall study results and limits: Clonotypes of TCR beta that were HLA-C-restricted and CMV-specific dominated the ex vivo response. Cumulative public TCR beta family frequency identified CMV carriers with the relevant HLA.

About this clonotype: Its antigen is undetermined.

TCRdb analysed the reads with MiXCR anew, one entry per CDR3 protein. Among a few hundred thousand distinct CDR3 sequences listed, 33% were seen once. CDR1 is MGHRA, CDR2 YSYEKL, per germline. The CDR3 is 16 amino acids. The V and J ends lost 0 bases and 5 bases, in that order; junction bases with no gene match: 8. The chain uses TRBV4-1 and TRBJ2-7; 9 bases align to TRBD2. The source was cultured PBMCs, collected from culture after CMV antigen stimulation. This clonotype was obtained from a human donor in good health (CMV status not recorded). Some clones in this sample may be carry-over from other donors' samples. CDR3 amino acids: CASSQDTSGRIDEQYV. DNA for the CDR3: TGCGCCAGCAGCCAAGACACCAGCGGGAGGATCGACGAGCAGTACGTC.